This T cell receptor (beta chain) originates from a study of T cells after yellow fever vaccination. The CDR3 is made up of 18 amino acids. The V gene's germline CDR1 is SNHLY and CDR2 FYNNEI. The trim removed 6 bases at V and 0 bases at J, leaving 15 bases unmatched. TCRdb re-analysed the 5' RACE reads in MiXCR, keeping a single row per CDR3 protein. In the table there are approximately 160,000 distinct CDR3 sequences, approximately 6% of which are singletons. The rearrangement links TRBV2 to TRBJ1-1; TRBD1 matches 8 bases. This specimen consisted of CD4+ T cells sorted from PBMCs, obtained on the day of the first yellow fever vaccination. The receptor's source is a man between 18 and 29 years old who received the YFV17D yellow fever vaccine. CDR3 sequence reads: CASRRGDRGYRMNTEAFF. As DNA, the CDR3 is TGTGCCAGCAGGAGAGGCGACAGGGGATACCGCATGAACACTGAAGCTTTCTTT.